This T cell receptor beta chain derives from a study of blood T cells in healthy people across ages. Points from the study as a whole: With age, beta diversity per million T cells declined roughly linearly, significantly by 40.

Through a sample-barcoded 5' primer and a J-beta primer mix, a second PCR was run for roughly 7 to 12 cycles. In TCRdb, the 5' RACE reads were re-called with MiXCR into one record per CDR3 protein. The sample has about 1.8 million distinct CDR3 sequences; roughly 52% are singletons. CDR3 size: 12 residues. V shed 4 bases and J shed 3 bases, with 9 bases lying between them. Germline V gives CDR1 SQVTM, CDR2 ANQGSEA. This clonotype was counted a few times. Its antigen is unknown. The clonotype originates from a woman aged 40 to 50 in good health. Source material: blood. The chain has TRBV29-1 and TRBJ2-5; possibly TRBD1 or TRBD2 for D (5 bases each). The CDR3 nucleotides are TGCAGCGTTGGTGGGGGAAAAGAGACCCAGTACTTC. It codes for CSVGGGKETQYF.